This TCR beta chain was captured by sequencing in a study of blood T cell repertoires in COVID-19. Method: immunoSEQ multiplex PCR; TCRdb's copy keeps in-frame clones and lacks some. The data show a few hundred thousand clones, about 91% seen once. Trimming stripped 5 bases from V and 0 bases from J, with 8 bases between. Germline CDR1 MNHEY, CDR2 SVGEGT. The CDR3 sequence is 13 residues long. This receptor was identified in a human donor in a cohort exposed to, infected with or recovered from COVID-19 (not recorded which). The donor label of this sample is uncertain. Sequencing input: PBMCs or T cells enriched from blood (not recorded which). The chain uses TRBV6-2 or TRBV6-3 and TRBJ2-7; D not certain. CDR3 loop: CASSRSTSYEQYF. The CDR3 DNA reads TGTGCCAGCAGTCGATCTACCTCCTACGAGCAGTACTTC.